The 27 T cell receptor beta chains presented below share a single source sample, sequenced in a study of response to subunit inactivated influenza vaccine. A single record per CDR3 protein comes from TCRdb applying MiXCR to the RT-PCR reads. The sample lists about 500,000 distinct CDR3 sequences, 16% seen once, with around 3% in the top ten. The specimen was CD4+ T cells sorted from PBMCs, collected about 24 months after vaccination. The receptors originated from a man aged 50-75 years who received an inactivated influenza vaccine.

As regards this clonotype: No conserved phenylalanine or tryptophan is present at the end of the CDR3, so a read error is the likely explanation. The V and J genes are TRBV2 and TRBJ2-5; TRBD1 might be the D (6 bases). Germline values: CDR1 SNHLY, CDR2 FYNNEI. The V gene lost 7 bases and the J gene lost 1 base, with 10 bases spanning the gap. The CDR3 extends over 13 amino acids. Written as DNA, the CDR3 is TGTGCCAGCAACAGGGCAGCCCAAGAGACCCAGTACCTC. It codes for CASNRAAQETQYL.

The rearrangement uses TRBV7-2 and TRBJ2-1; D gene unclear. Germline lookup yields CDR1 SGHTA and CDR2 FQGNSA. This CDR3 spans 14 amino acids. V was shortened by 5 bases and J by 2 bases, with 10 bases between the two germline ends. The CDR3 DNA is TGTGCCAGCAGCGCGCCAGGCCCCTACAATGAGCAGTTCTTC. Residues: CASSAPGPYNEQFF.

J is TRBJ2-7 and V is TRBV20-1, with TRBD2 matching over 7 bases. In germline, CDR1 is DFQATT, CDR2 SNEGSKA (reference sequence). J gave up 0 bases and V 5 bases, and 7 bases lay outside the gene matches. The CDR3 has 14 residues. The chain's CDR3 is CSAGAGGSSYEQYF. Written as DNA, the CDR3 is TGCAGTGCTGGGGCTGGCGGGAGCTCCTACGAGCAGTACTTC.

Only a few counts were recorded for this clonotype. CDR3 sequence: CASSREAGETQYF. The CDR3 nucleotides are TGTGCCAGCAGTAGGGAGGCCGGGGAGACCCAGTACTTC. The V and J genes are TRBV6-2 or TRBV6-3 and TRBJ2-5; a possible D gene is TRBD2 (6 bases). This CDR3 region has 13 residues. Trimming removed 5 bases at V and 5 bases at J, with 12 bases between. CDR1 MNHEY and CDR2 SVGEGT come from the germline V gene.

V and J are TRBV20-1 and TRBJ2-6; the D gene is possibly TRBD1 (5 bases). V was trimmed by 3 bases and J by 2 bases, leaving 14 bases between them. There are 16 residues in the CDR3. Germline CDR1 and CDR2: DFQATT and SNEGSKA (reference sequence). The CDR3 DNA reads TGCAGTGCTAGGCCCTTTACCAGGGCTGGGGCCAACGTCCTGACTTTC. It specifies CSARPFTRAGANVLTF.

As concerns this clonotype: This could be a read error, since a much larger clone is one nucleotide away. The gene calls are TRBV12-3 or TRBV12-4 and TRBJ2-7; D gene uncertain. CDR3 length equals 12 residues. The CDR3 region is CACSLTTYEQYF. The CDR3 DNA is TGTGCCTGCAGTTTAACTACATACGAGCAGTACTTC.

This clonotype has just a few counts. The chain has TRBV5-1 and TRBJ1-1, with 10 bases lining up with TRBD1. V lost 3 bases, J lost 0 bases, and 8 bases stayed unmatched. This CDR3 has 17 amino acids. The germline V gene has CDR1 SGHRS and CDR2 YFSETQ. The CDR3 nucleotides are TGCGCCAGCAGCTGGGGACAGGGGTATCGAATGAACACTGAAGCTTTCTTT. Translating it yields CASSWGQGYRMNTEAFF.

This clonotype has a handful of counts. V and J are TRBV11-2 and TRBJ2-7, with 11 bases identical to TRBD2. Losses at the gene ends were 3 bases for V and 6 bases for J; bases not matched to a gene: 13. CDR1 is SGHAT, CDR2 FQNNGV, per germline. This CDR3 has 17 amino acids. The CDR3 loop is CASSLGLAAIPSGEQYF. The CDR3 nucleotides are TGTGCCAGCAGCTTGGGACTAGCGGCGATCCCGTCGGGCGAGCAGTACTTC.

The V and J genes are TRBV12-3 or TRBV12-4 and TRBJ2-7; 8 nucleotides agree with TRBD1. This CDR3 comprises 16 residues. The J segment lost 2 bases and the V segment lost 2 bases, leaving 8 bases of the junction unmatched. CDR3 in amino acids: CASSLHRAGGPYEQYF. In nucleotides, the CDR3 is TGTGCCAGCAGTTTACACAGGGCAGGGGGCCCCTACGAGCAGTACTTC.

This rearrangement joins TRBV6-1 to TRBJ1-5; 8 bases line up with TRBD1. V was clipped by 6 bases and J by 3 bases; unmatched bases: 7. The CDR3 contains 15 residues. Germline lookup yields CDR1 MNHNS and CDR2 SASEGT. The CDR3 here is CASRKDRGFNQPQHF. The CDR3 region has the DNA TGTGCCAGCAGAAAAGACAGGGGATTCAATCAGCCCCAGCATTTT.

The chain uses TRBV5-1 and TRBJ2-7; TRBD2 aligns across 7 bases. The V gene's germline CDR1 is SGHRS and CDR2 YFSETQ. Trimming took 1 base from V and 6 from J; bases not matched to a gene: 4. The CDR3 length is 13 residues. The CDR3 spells CASSLNPGGEQYV. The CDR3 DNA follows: TGCGCCAGCAGCTTGAATCCGGGAGGCGAGCAGTACGTC.

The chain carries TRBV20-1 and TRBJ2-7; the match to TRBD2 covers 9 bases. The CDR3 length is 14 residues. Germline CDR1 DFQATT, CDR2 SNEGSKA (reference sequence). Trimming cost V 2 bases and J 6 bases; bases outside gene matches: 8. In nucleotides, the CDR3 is TGCAGTGCTAGAAGCGGGGGGCGCGGTCCCGAGCAGTACTTC. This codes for CSARSGGRGPEQYF.

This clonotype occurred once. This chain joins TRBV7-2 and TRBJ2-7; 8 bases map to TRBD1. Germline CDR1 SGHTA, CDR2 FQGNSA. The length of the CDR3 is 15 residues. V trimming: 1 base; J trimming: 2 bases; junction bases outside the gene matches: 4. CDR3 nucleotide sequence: TGTGCCAGCAGCTTAGGCGACAGGGGCGCCTACGAGCAGTACTTC. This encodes CASSLGDRGAYEQYF.

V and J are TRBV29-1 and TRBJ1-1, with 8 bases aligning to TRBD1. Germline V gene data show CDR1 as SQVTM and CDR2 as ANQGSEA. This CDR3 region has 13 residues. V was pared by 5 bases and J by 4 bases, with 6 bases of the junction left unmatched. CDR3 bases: TGCAGCGTTTTCGGACAGGGCCCCACTGAAGCTTTCTTT. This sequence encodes CSVFGQGPTEAFF.

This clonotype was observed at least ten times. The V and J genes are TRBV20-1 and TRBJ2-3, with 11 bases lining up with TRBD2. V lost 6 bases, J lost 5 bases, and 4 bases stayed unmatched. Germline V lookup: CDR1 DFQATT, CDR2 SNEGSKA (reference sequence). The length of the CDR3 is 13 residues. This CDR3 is CSASSGREDTQYF. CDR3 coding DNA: TGCAGTGCCAGTAGCGGGAGGGAAGATACGCAGTATTTT.

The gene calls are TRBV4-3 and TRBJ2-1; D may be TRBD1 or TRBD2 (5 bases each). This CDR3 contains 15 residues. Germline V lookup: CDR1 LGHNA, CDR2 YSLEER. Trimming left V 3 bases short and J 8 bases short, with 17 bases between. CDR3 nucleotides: TGCGCCAGCAGCCAGAGGGGCGACTTCGTCGATGAGCAGTTCTTC. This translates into CASSQRGDFVDEQFF.

CDR3 protein: CASSQVTGWSYEQYF. Here the CDR3 DNA reads TGCGCCAGCAGCCAAGTAACAGGCTGGTCCTACGAGCAGTACTTC. The chain links TRBV4-1 to TRBJ2-7, with D possibly matching TRBD1 (5 bases). The V gene's germline CDR1 is MGHRA and CDR2 YSYEKL. V dropped 1 base and J dropped 1 base, with 11 bases sitting between them. This CDR3 contains 15 residues.

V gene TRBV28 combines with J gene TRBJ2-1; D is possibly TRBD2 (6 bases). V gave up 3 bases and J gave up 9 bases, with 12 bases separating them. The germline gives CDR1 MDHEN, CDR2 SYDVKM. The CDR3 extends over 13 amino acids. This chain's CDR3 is CASSLPGVGEQFF. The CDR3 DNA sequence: TGTGCCAGCAGTTTGCCGGGGGTAGGTGAGCAGTTCTTC.

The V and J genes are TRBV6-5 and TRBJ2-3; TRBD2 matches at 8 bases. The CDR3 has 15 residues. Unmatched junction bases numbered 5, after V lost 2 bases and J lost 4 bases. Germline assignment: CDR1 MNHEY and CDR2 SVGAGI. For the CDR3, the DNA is TGTGCCAGCAGTTACCAACTAGCGGCGGCAGATACGCAGTATTTT. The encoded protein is CASSYQLAAADTQYF.

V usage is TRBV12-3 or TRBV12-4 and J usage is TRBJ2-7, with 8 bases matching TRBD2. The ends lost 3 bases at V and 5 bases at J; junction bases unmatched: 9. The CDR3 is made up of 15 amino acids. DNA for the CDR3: TGTGCCAGCAGTTTGAGCGGGAGAGGGGGGGACGAGCAGTACTTC. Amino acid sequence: CASSLSGRGGDEQYF.

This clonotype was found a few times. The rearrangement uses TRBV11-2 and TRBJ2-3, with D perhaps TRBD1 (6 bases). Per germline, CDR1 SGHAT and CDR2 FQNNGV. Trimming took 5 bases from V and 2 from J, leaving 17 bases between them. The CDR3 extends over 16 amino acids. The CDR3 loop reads CASSPQWAGDTDTQYF. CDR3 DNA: TGTGCCAGCAGCCCCCAGTGGGCAGGGGACACAGATACGCAGTATTTT.

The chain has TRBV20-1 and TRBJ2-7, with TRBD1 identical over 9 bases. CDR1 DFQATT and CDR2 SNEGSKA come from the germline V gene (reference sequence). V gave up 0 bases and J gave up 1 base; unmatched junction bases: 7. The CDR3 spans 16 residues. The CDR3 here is CSARESLTGGSYEQYF. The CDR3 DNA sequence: TGCAGTGCTAGAGAGTCGCTGACAGGGGGGTCCTACGAGCAGTACTTC.

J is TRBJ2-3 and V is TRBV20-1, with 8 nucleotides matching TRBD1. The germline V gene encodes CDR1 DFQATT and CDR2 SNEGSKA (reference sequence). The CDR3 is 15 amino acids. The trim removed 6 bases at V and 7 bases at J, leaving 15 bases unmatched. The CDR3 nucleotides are TGCAGTGCGGGAGGACAGGGAAGGGGTTCAAATACGCAGTATTTT. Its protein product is CSAGGQGRGSNTQYF.

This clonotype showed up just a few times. The CDR3 DNA is TGTGCCAGCACCGCCCCAGGGCCGAACACCGGGGAGCTGTTTTTT. It specifies CASTAPGPNTGELFF. The rearrangement joins TRBV6-1 to TRBJ2-2; D might be TRBD1 (5 bases). V lost 7 bases and J lost 0, with 12 bases in between. CDR1 and CDR2 from the germline V gene are MNHNS and SASEGT. The CDR3 is 15 amino acids.

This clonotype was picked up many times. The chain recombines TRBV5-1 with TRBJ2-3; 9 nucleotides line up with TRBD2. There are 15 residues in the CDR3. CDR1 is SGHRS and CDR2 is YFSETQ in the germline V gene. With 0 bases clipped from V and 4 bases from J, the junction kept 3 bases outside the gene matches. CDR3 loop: CASSLVLAGADTQYF. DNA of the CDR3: TGCGCCAGCAGCTTGGTGTTAGCGGGAGCAGATACGCAGTATTTT.

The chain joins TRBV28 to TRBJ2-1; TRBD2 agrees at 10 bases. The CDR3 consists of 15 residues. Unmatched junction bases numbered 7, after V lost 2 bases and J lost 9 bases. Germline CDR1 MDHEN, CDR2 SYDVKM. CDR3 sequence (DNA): TGTGCCAGCAGTTTACGGCTAGCGGGAGTTACTGAGCAGTTCTTC. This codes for CASSLRLAGVTEQFF.

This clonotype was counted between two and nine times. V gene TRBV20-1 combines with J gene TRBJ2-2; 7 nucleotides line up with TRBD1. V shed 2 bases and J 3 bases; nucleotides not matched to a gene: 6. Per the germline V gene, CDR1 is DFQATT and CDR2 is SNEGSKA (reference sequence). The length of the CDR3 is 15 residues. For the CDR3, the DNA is TGCAGTGCTAGACCGATACAGGGGTACACCGGGGAGCTGTTTTTT. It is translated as CSARPIQGYTGELFF.